This TCR beta chain was documented in a study of technical replicates of blood from several donors. Sequencing used immunoSEQ multiplex PCR; TCRdb keeps in-frame clones, though not all of them. This table has about 14,000 clones, roughly 80% appearing once. The CDR3 length is 15 residues. Germline V gene sequence: CDR1 MDHEN, CDR2 SYDVKM. With V trimmed by 6 bases and J by 5 bases, 10 bases remained unmatched. This receptor was taken from a human donor in good health. The specimen sequenced was PBMCs. The V and J genes are TRBV28 and TRBJ2-1; 7 bases are a match to TRBD2. The DNA for the CDR3 is TGTGCCAGCAGCGTAACTTGGGGAGGGAACAATGAGCAGTTCTTC. The encoded protein is CASSVTWGGNNEQFF.